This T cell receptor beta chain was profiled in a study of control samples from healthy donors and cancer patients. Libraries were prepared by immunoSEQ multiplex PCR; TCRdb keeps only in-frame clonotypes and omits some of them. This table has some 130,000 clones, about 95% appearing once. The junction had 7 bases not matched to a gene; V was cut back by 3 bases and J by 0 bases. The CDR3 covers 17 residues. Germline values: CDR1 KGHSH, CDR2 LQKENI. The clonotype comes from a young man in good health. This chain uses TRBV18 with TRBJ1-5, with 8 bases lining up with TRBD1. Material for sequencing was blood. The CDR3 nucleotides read TGTGCCAGCTCACCCGACAGGGGATTATATAGCAATCAGCCCCAGCATTTT. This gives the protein CASSPDRGLYSNQPQHF.